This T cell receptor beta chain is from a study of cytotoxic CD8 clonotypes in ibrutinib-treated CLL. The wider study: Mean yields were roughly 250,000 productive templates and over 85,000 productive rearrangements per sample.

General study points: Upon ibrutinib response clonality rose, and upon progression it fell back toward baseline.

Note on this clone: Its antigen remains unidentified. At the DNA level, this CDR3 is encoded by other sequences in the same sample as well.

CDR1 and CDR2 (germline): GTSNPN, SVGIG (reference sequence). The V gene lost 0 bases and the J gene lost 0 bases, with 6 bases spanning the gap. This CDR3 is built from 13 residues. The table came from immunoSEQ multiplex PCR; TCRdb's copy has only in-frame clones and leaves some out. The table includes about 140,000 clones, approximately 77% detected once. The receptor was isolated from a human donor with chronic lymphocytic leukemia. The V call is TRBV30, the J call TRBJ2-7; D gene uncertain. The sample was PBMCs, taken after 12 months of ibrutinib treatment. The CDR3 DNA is TGTGCCTGGAGTGTTGGCAGCTCCTACGAGCAGTACTTC. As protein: CAWSVGSSYEQYF.